Listed below are T cell receptor beta chains from one sample, sequenced in a study of cytomegalovirus exposure and HLA in healthy donors. Produced via immunoSEQ multiplex PCR; TCRdb's table is partial and in-frame only. The repertoire includes roughly 190,000 clones, 82% of them detected once, and around 0.8% sits in the top ten. What was sequenced was PBMCs. The receptor set was obtained from a young woman in good health and CMV-seronegative. CDR3s include the opening cysteine and the closing phenylalanine or tryptophan. The D gene is left open where the match is weak. Clone size is given for some rows only: seen once, a few or many times, or a class if the clone is expanded.

DNA: TGTGCCAGTAGTATAGTAGCGGGAGGGTACCAAGAGACCCAGTACTTC
CDR3: CASSIVAGGYQETQYF
size: .
D: TRBD2
length: 16
V: TRBV19
J: TRBJ2-5

DNA: TGTGCCAGCAGCTTAGGGAGCGGGAGGTACACCGGGGAGCTGTTTTTT
CDR3: CASSLGSGRYTGELFF
size: .
D: TRBD2
length: 16
V: TRBV7-6
J: TRBJ2-2

DNA: TGTGCCAGTAGTATCAGCGGGAGCTACAATGAGCAGTTCTTC
CDR3: CASSISGSYNEQFF
size: once
D: TRBD2
length: 14
V: TRBV19
J: TRBJ2-1

DNA: TGTGCCAGCAGTGAAGGCGGAGCTGAGCAGTTCTTC
CDR3: CASSEGGAEQFF
size: .
D: .
length: 12
V: TRBV25-1
J: TRBJ2-1

DNA: TGTGCCACCGGTATTCCAACTTACGAGCAGTACTTC
CDR3: CATGIPTYEQYF
size: .
D: .
length: 12
V: TRBV15
J: TRBJ2-7

DNA: TGTGCCAGCAGCGTAGAGGCAGGCATACAAGAGACCCAGTACTTC
CDR3: CASSVEAGIQETQYF
size: .
D: .
length: 15
V: TRBV9
J: TRBJ2-5

DNA: TGTGCCACCAGCTTCCCGGGACAGGGTGATGGCTACACCTTC
CDR3: CATSFPGQGDGYTF
size: once
D: TRBD1
length: 14
V: TRBV15
J: TRBJ1-2

DNA: TGTGCCAGCAGCTTAGGGGGTAGCGGGTTCTCCGAGCAGTACTTC
CDR3: CASSLGGSGFSEQYF
size: .
D: TRBD2
length: 15
V: TRBV7-3
J: TRBJ2-7

DNA: TGTGCCAGCAGCGTAGTGCAGAGAAGCACAGATACGCAGTGTTTT
CDR3: CASSVVQRSTDTQCF
size: .
D: .
length: 15
V: TRBV9
J: TRBJ2-3

DNA: TGTGCCATCAGTGCTTTGAGCGGCTACACCTTC
CDR3: CAISALSGYTF
size: .
D: .
length: 11
V: TRBV10-3
J: TRBJ1-2